The present T cell receptor (beta chain) was sequenced within a study of early T cells in non-severe SARS-CoV-2 infection. Germline CDR1 and CDR2: SNHLY and FYNNEI. V lost 4 bases and J lost 2; bases outside the gene matches: 1. The CDR3 spans 15 residues. This clonotype was seen ten or more times. TCRdb reanalysed the 5' RACE reads using MiXCR and keeps one entry per CDR3 protein. The table lists tens of thousands of distinct CDR3 sequences, less than 20% of them singletons, with less than 15% in the top ten. Input material: whole blood. V is TRBV2 and J is TRBJ2-3; 12 nucleotides agree with TRBD2. This clonotype was sampled from an adult who was a healthcare worker with PCR-confirmed SARS-CoV-2 infection or an uninfected control (not recorded which). CDR3 loop: CASSGTSGDTDTQYF. DNA for the CDR3: TGTGCCAGCAGTGGGACTAGCGGGGACACAGATACGCAGTATTTT.